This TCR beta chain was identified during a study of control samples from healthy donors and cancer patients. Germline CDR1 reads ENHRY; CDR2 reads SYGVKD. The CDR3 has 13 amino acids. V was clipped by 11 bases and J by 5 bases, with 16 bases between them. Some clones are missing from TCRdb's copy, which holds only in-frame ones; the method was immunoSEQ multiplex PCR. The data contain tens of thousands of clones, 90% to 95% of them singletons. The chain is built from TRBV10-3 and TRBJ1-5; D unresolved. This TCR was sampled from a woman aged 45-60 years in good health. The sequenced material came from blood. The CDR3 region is CASRGGFDQPQHF. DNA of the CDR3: TGTGCCTCGCGCGGCGGGTTCGATCAGCCCCAGCATTTT.